Included here is one TCR beta chain sequence, with context. What antigen it recognizes has not been identified. The sample is drawn from a study of cytomegalovirus exposure and HLA in healthy donors (dated by TCRdb to between 2016 and 2019). Broadly, across the study: An earlier analysis of 587 of the donors reported around 280 Gb of sequence data and 100 million to 120 million unique TCR beta sequences obtained from around 190 million T cells. An early release that covered fewer than 750 HLA-typed donors contained 300 to 350 gigabases of sequencing data and 70 million to 100 million unique TCR sequences. The genetic ancestry cluster associated with self-reported Caucasian donors included about four fifths of the 300 to 450 genotyped donors. The aim of the study was to test whether cataloging public T cell receptors could identify signatures of past pathogen exposure. Using immunosequencing, the study profiled T cell repertoires from fewer than 850 subjects and related those repertoires to cytomegalovirus serostatus. In addition to the first cohort of about 650 subjects, a separate validation cohort of approximately 130 different subjects was used. High-throughput TCR immunosequencing, statistical association of individual TCRs with disease status, and machine learning were combined to predict cytomegalovirus infection status. To study patterns of TCR occurrence, a later analysis re-analyzed previously published TCR beta repertoires from just over 650 donors and added high-resolution HLA genotyping. The later analysis used no new phenotypic data to find candidate immune exposures, relying instead on TCR beta sequences and their occurrence across donors. An earlier analysis of fewer than 750 of the donors used high-throughput TCR beta sequencing to judge whether each TCR beta V gene segment behaved as functional or pseudogenic. Donor age, sex, ethnicity and CMV serostatus were compiled alongside the repertoire data. A later genetic analysis used genome-wide SNP genotypes for about 60% of the roughly 700 donors, treating that subset as a discovery cohort. All discovery cohort repertoires had been generated using a single sequencing platform. HLA typing covered class I and class II loci at four-digit resolution. The number of typed donors differed by locus: about 620-630 for A, B, C, DRB1 and DQB1; 522 for DQA1; 606 for DPA1; and about 450 for DPB1. Four to six DR-DQ haplotypes were handled as single units for association and clustering because linkage in the cohort was strong. Among some 410 genotyped donors of the cohort, an average of roughly 240,000 unique TCR beta nucleotide sequences were sequenced per donor, around 18% of them non-productive.

The cohort was made up of about 610 healthy bone marrow donors. All cohort members were sampled while nominally healthy, although unrecorded immune exposures were likely present. The donor tested CMV seronegative, placing the donor among the 350 to 400 seronegative members of the cohort. A peripheral blood sample was collected from each donor, and TCR beta sequencing was performed on peripheral blood mononuclear cells. The Qiagen DNeasy Blood Extraction Kit was used to extract genomic DNA from the blood cell samples. To prepare the library, the immunoSEQ multiplex PCR assay was applied. A mixture of 60 forward primers for TCR Vbeta segments and 13 reverse primers for TCR Jbeta segments was used in the multiplex PCR. The CDR3 region of rearranged TCR beta genes was amplified from genomic DNA by a multiplex PCR assay. The Illumina HiSeq System was used to sequence the amplified TCR beta libraries as 87-base-pair reads. The original methods were these. Across the 640 or so repertoires, a later analysis counted 78 million or so unique TCR beta chains, some 11 million of which were shared by at least two donors. Raw reads were error-corrected and collapsed into unique sequences with a nearest-neighbor algorithm that merged closely related sequences to remove PCR and sequencing errors. To assign V, D and J gene segments, CDR3 sequences were aligned to IMGT reference sequences. For a sequence to be retained, a match of at least six nucleotides to both a V gene segment and a J gene segment was required. Rearrangements were called productive when the CDR3 lacked stop codons and stayed in frame with V and J; all others were non-productive. Following IMGT convention, CDR3 was defined as the stretch from the second conserved V-encoded cysteine up to the conserved J-encoded phenylalanine. Sequences without an unambiguous match to a single V gene segment were excluded from the earlier analysis of approximately 560 of the donors. An earlier analysis of fewer than 750 of the donors classified V segments as functional when productive rearrangements were above 56.7% and as segregating when the standard deviation between donors was above 5%. A statistical classification framework was developed to diagnose cytomegalovirus status using the catalog of TCR beta chain sequences. A later analysis assigned V and J genes by comparing TCR nucleotide sequences with IMGT/GENE-DB human TR gene sequences. The TCRdist pipeline was used in a later analysis to assign CDR3 sequences and most-parsimonious VDJ recombination scenarios. In a later analysis, each TCR beta chain was defined by its CDR3 amino acid sequence together with its V-gene family, and reads lacking a unique V-gene family were excluded. To address suspected cross-contamination and a sequencing artifact, a later analysis removed roughly 640 highly shared, low-generation-probability nucleotide sequences. In a later analysis, a clonal expansion index for each public chain was calculated from normalized within-repertoire ranks of inferred template counts. In a later analysis, generation probabilities were computed with a VDJ recombination model fitted to out-of-frame rearrangements, and the resulting probabilities were checked against IGoR. In a later analysis, hypergeometric tests were used to score TCR-TCR, TCR-HLA and TCR-CMV co-occurrence, with a repertoire-size bias correction applied to TCR pairs. False discovery rates were estimated in a later analysis by permuting HLA or CMV assignments 20 times. A later analysis grouped co-occurring TCRs with DBSCAN, adding TCRdist sequence similarity when clustering within HLA-allele-positive subsets. Repertoires with fewer than 30,000 or more than 120,000 public chains, plus five repertoires with anomalous nucleotide sharing, were excluded from co-occurrence clustering. TCRdb obtained this table from immuneACCESS and retained in-frame rearrangements with V and J assigned. These tables miss some clones; where compared with another copy, unresolved V genes account for less than half of the shortfall, and the remainder is unexplained. V, J and clone size are taken as reported in that table, and D and trimming were inferred from the DNA itself. The sample has about 84,000 clones on record. The top ten clonotypes cover more than 0.45% of the sample.

The CDR3 runs 13 amino acids, cysteine and phenylalanine included. Only the CDR3 DNA is retained, 39 bases long and in frame from the first base. The germline V gene yields KGHSH for CDR1 and LQKENI for CDR2. Trimming removed 5 bases from V and 5 bases from J; the gene matches leave 4 bases unexplained. Findings and caveats that apply to the study as a whole: A later analysis found that TCR association rates varied across HLA loci, with DRB1 alleles showing the most associated TCRs and HLA-C alleles the fewest. Compared with equally common non-associated chains, HLA-associated TCR beta chains in a later analysis were more clonally expanded and had lower generation probabilities. In both the original and validation cohorts, the classifier was reported to diagnose cytomegalovirus status with high specificity and sensitivity. CMV serostatus was the only immune exposure information available for the cohort. In a later genetic analysis, a missense DCLRE1C variant was associated with V-gene and J-gene trimming of TCR beta chains, and the association was replicated in an independent cohort. In this cohort, only TCR beta chains were sequenced, and detectable features were limited by the absence of alpha or paired-chain data. Some IMGT-functional V segments, including TRBV6-2 and TRBV6-3, could not be distinguished by the 87-base-pair reads and were therefore excluded. Correlated functional status among segregating V segments might be attributable to linkage disequilibrium, but an unknown experimental factor could not be ruled out. Several of the top co-occurrence clusters appeared to be linked to parvovirus B19, influenza, CMV and Epstein-Barr virus, according to a later analysis. Broadly in line with IMGT annotations, most TCR beta V segments showed up in productive rearrangements about 87% or about 30% of the time in an earlier analysis of several hundred of the donors. Sequencing depth was assumed to be roughly uniform across donors in the presence/absence analyses, though that assumption may not hold. The study gave a list of around 170 TCR beta chains associated with cytomegalovirus. Over 15 rarely observed V segments, including chromosome 9 orphons, were excluded from the earlier analysis of several hundred of the donors because counts were too low. According to a later analysis, most CMV-associated TCR beta chains appeared to be HLA-restricted, and the HLA associations seemed to be driven largely by CMV exposure. The sequencing pipeline was judged likely to have produced a cluster of highly shared sequence variants as a technical artifact. Strong co-occurrence of HLA alleles, especially DR and DQ, made assigning TCR associations to individual alleles difficult. Most TCR sequences were seen in very few donors, while some public TCRs were found in many individuals. It was suggested by the authors that the approach could potentially be generalized to other disease states and immunological phenotypes. In a later genetic analysis, fewer N-insertions in productive TCRs were reported among donors in an Asian-associated ancestry cluster than the roughly 700-donor mean. Three of the identified cytomegalovirus-associated TCR beta chains were confirmed in vitro to be specific for cytomegalovirus antigens. HLA typing was unavailable for some donors at each locus, so association tests used only the typed subset. A further reported finding was that TCR beta sequences accurately predicted the HLA-A and HLA-B alleles for most subjects in the first cohort. At a false discovery rate of 0.05, a later analysis linked 15,000 to 20,000 TCR beta sequences to specific HLA alleles.

The source of this sequence is a man aged 50 to 59 in good health and CMV-seronegative. The receptor chain draws on TRBV18 and TRBJ1-1; a stretch of 8 junction bases matches TRBD1. Material: PBMCs. At the DNA level, the sequence is TGTGCCAGCTCATCGGACAGGGCGACTGAAGCTTTCTTT. This translates into CASSSDRATEAFF.